What follows are 8 T cell receptor beta chains derived from one specimen sequenced in a study of T cells in Graves' hyperthyroidism and ophthalmopathy. The source material, RNA transcripts, was used to amplify TCR beta CDR3 regions. Researchers ran a first-round RT-PCR on the TCR CDR3 using the HTBI primer set. TCRdb re-called the multiplex PCR reads with MiXCR, one entry per CDR3 protein. The data contain 360,000 or so distinct CDR3 sequences, approximately 14% of them seen just once; the ten biggest clones take up roughly 19%. The source material was blood. These receptors originate from a woman aged 55-69 years with Graves' ophthalmopathy.

This clonotype was counted ten times or more. The chain joins TRBV12-3 or TRBV12-4 to TRBJ2-7, with 13 bases aligning to TRBD2. This CDR3 is built from 15 residues. With V trimmed by 6 bases and J by 5 bases, 7 bases remained unmatched. CDR3 loop: CASSRTSGRANEQYF. Here the CDR3 DNA reads TGTGCCAGCAGCCGTACTAGCGGGAGGGCAAACGAGCAGTACTTC.

This clonotype occurred many times. This chain connects TRBV30 to TRBJ2-3; D unresolved. Germline CDR1 and CDR2: GTSNPN and SVGIG (reference sequence). The CDR3 totals 12 residues. V was clipped by 0 bases and J by 5 bases, with 6 bases between them. CDR3 coding DNA: TGTGCCTGGAGTGTATCCGTAGATACGCAGTATTTT. Residues: CAWSVSVDTQYF.

This clonotype showed up many times. The chain has TRBV6-1 and TRBJ2-2, with D possibly being TRBD2 (6 bases). The CDR3 has 15 residues. The V end lost 6 bases, the J end lost 0 bases, and 11 bases lay between the germline ends. Germline V gives CDR1 MNHNS, CDR2 SASEGT. DNA of the CDR3: TGTGCCAGCAGCATGCGGGACGCGAACACCGGGGAGCTGTTTTTT. Amino acids: CASSMRDANTGELFF.

V usage is TRBV5-8 and J usage is TRBJ2-7, with TRBD2 as a possible D gene (5 bases). The DNA end is more similar to TRBJ2-1, so the J call may be wrong. Germline values: CDR1 SGHTS, CDR2 YDEGEE. CDR3 length equals 13 residues. CDR3 loop: CASVLGIDYEQFF. In DNA form, the CDR3 reads TGTGCCAGCGTACTCGGGATCGACTACGAGCAGTTCTTC.

This clonotype was detected only a few times. The chain has TRBV12-3 or TRBV12-4 and TRBJ1-1, with 7 bases lining up with TRBD1. CDR3 size: 15 residues. Trimming took 5 bases from V and 1 from J; bases not matched to a gene: 7. The CDR3 nucleotides read TGTGCCAGCAGTCTACGGACAGGTCAGAACACTGAAGCTTTCTTT. As protein: CASSLRTGQNTEAFF.

In its sample, this clonotype was seen many times. The CDR3 sequence: CSVVWGSEETQYF. The CDR3 region has the DNA TGCAGCGTTGTGTGGGGCAGTGAAGAGACCCAGTACTTC. This rearrangement joins TRBV29-1 to TRBJ2-5; TRBD1 might be the D (5 bases). The V end was cut by 4 bases, the J end by 3 bases, with 12 bases between. The CDR3 covers 13 residues. The germline V gene has CDR1 SQVTM and CDR2 ANQGSEA. Combining the CDR3 with reference TRBV29-1 and TRBJ2-5 gives the whole variable domain SAVISQKPSRDICQRGTSLTIQCQVDSQVTMMFWYRQQPGQSLTLIATANQGSEATYESGFVIDKFPISRPNLTFSTLTVSNMSPEDSSIYLCSVVWGSEETQYFGPGTRLLVL.

This clonotype turned up a few times. The rearrangement uses TRBV12-3 or TRBV12-4 and TRBJ1-2; D call uncertain. This CDR3 region has 14 residues. The V end lost 6 bases, the J end lost 4 bases, and 15 bases lay between the germline ends. This CDR3 reads CASSHREVVYGYTF. CDR3 in DNA: TGTGCCAGCAGCCACCGGGAGGTTGTCTATGGCTACACCTTC.

This clonotype was picked up many times. The chain recombines TRBV7-2 with TRBJ2-7, with 11 bases aligning to TRBD2. V trimming: 5 bases; J trimming: 3 bases; junction bases outside the gene matches: 3. Germline CDR1 reads SGHTA; CDR2 reads FQGNSA. The CDR3 sequence is 14 residues long. CDR3 DNA: TGTGCCAGCAGCACCGGACTAGCGGGCTACGAGCAGTACTTC. This encodes CASSTGLAGYEQYF.